This TCR beta chain was captured in a study of cytomegalovirus exposure and HLA in healthy donors. The wider study: Roughly 86 million unique TCRs from HLA-typed donors made up an early data release. Genotyping of hundreds of donors showed that over 65% belonged to the Caucasian-associated ancestry cluster.

The V and J ends lost 0 bases and 2 bases respectively, with 4 bases between them. The CDR3 has 13 residues. The germline V gene encodes CDR1 SGHNT and CDR2 YENEEA. Study-level points and caveats: A later examination showed that TCR association rates differed by HLA locus, with DRB1 most and HLA-C fewest. When analyzed later, a missense DCLRE1C variant was found to be linked to TCR beta V- and J-gene trimming.

Of note for this clone: Its antigen is unidentified. The identical CDR3 is also encoded by other nucleotide sequences in the sample.

The PCR had 60 Vbeta and 13 Jbeta primers. Repertoires were generated with immunoSEQ multiplex PCR, while TCRdb's copy carries only in-frame clones and drops some. The table shows 160,000 or so clones, with approximately 80% occurring only once. Sequenced: PBMCs. The genes are TRBV11-3 and TRBJ1-1; D gene ambiguous. The source of this sequence is a man aged 18 to 29 in good health and CMV-seropositive. DNA for the CDR3: TGTGCCAGCAGCTTAGATCTCAACACTGAAGCTTTCTTT. This gives the protein CASSLDLNTEAFF.